This T cell receptor (beta chain) was sequenced in a study of spatial heterogeneity in lung cancer (dated by TCRdb to between 2018 and 2021). Background on the whole study: Beta-chain transcripts were consistently detected in greater numbers than alpha-chain transcripts, which likely reflects a higher abundance of beta-chain transcripts. In the raw uncorrected reads, each unique combination of TCR and UMI appeared more than ten times on average. TCR alpha and beta repertoires were quantitatively compared across multiple tumor regions, matched nontumor lung and blood in non-small cell lung cancer. Nonsynonymous mutation counts, determined by whole-exome sequencing of tumor tissue, were related to features of the TCR repertoire. Both alpha and beta chains were TCR-sequenced in samples taken at surgery, namely 220 tumor regions, approximately 63 matched nontumor lung samples and some 53 PBMC samples. What the study reported, not specific to this receptor: Ubiquitous expanded tumor TCRs were found in blood more often at tumor resection than at routine follow-up. Confirming at a functional level the hypothesis that regional TCRs recognize regional mutations was considered to require additional single-cell paired TCR alpha and beta sequencing.

Libraries were constructed by 5' RACE. The sequencing machine was a NextSeq 500. The TCR library protocol attached a unique molecular identifier to each TCR cDNA molecule to allow correction of PCR and sequencing errors. As for how the authors treated the data: TCR identification, UMI-based error correction and CDR3 extraction were all carried out with Decombinator tools. Expanded TCRs were defined as those above a frequency of 2 per 1,000, corresponding to the top 1% of the tumor frequency distribution. Renyi diversity was calculated using the R vegan package after each repertoire was subsampled 100 times to 5,000 TCRs. CDR3 similarity networks were built from amino acid triplet string-kernel similarity, with CDR3s being connected when pairwise similarity was above 0.82. TCRdb trimmed public reads at Q25 via fastp, called clones via MiXCR and kept in-frame beta chains. Records with the same CDR3 protein are collapsed into one entry carrying the most frequent genes and DNA. The authors' filters were not applied to this entry. Here the sample has roughly 79,000 distinct CDR3 sequences; around 12% occur a single time. Approximately 4.6% of the sample comes from the top ten.

This clonotype has a handful of counts. What antigen it recognizes has not been identified. One base away there is no much larger clone; base qualities are not given. Explained via the paper, the time point label denotes: sample taken at primary tumor resection. For TCR sequencing, whole RNA was extracted from tumor and nontumor lung tissue, or from cryopreserved PBMC samples, and no cell sorting was done. The donors were about 71 patients from the lung TRACERx cohort who had early-stage, untreated non-small cell lung cancer. Only patients for whom sufficient RNA was available from at least two tumor regions were selected for TCR sequencing. The receptor was derived from a male donor with early-stage non-small cell lung cancer. The starting material was PBMCs, obtained at surgery.

The CDR3 protein is CASSSGGGDTEAFF. The DNA is TGCGCCAGCAGTTCTGGAGGAGGTGACACTGAAGCTTTCTTT. The rearranged segments are TRBV5-1 and TRBJ1-1; the D gene is unclear. The V and J ends are trimmed by 5 bases and 3 bases, leaving 14 bases between them. The germline V gene supplies CDR1 SGHRS and CDR2 YFSETQ. The cysteine opens and the phenylalanine closes a CDR3 of 14 amino acids. Kept here is only the CDR3 DNA, which spans 42 bases and is read in frame from base 1.